This T cell receptor (beta chain) derives from a study of CD8+ T cells in alopecia areata (dated by TCRdb to between 2017 and 2018). Regarding the study in general: The treated patients, all with moderate-to-severe alopecia areata, were enrolled in an open-label pilot trial of oral tofacitinib given at 5 to 10 mg twice daily. Scalp tissue and sorted CD4+ and CD8+ peripheral blood T cells from patchy and totalis/universalis alopecia areata patients and from healthy controls were covered by human TCRbeta sequencing. Biopsies were taken from tofacitinib-treated patients at baseline and at 4 and 24 weeks of treatment, and a later scalp biopsy was taken in several of the tofacitinib-treated patients. To study T cell clonal expansion in alopecia areata, the researchers applied high-throughput TCRbeta sequencing to both the C3H/HeJ mouse model and human patients. Clonality in the scalp was compared among normal scalp (n=4), patchy alopecia areata scalp (n=8), and alopecia totalis/universalis scalp (n=8). Tofacitinib was given for 6 to 18 months, followed by 6 months of follow-up off drug to assess delayed response and recurrence. The SALT score, which quantifies the percentage of affected scalp surface area, was used to measure disease severity in treated patients. immunoSEQ multiplex PCR using 35 Vbeta forward primers and 13 Jbeta reverse primers was used to amplify TCRbeta CDR3 regions. The RNA source kit depended on sample type: the PAXgene miRNA kit for fixed scalp, the miRNeasy kit for PBMCs, and the RNeasy kit for mouse skin.

Paper-wide results and their limitations: Higher clonality and more expanded CD8+ clones were observed in lesional scalp than in normal scalp, particularly in alopecia totalis/universalis, a finding suggestive of antigenic drive. Tofacitinib significantly decreased scalp clonality and the number of expanded CD8+ clones among the top 100 scalp clones. Unlike mouse skin, where gammadelta T cells dominate, normal human skin contains resident alphabeta T cells that get sequenced too, which complicates analysis of the scalp TCR repertoire. Shared TCR sequences between patients were less evident than in mice, which may be partly attributable to HLA diversity in the patient population. During tofacitinib treatment, many expanded lesional clones remained in scalp and blood, and this persistence may partly explain relapse after treatment is stopped. Because the treated cohort was small and had only one nonresponder, larger studies are needed to examine links between baseline CD8+ expansion and response.

In light of the paper, this sample's time point label describes: 4 weeks on oral tofacitinib. Reading the label with the study, this specimen's treatment or condition is: oral pan-JAK inhibitor, 5-10 mg twice daily. Lesional scalp punch biopsies and peripheral blood were collected from alopecia areata patients. PBMCs were isolated by density centrifugation and stained for CD3, CD4 and CD8, and CD4+ and CD8+ T cells were sorted on a FACSAria. As to this clone: Its antigen remains undetermined. No per-base quality is available; no much larger clone lies one base away.

Library preparation was by the immunoSEQ multiplex PCR assay. To provide template for TCR sequencing, every sample had RNA extracted and reverse transcribed into cDNA. First-strand cDNA was synthesized with SuperScript III using a 2:1 mix of oligo-dT and random hexamers. A synthetic immune receptor repertoire was used to gauge amplification bias, and whatever bias remained was removed computationally. The source study handled its data this way. Raw reads were preprocessed for error removal, and CDR3 was defined according to IMGT conventions as running from the conserved cysteine to phenylalanine. Clonality was computed as 1 minus the Shannon entropy, with the entropy normalized by log2 of the number of productive unique TCRs. Whether each scalp clone was CD4 or CD8 was inferred by checking scalp TCRbeta sequences against the CD4 and CD8 repertoires from sorted blood. Entries here come from immuneACCESS through TCRdb and include only in-frame sequences with V and J called. Some clones fail to appear in such tables; in the studies checked, an unresolved V gene covers under half of the shortfall, and the cause of the remainder is unknown. The V and J calls and clone size are taken from that table; D and trimming were inferred from the DNA. Counted in this sample were tens of thousands of clones; 50% to 70% of them appeared once. 20% to 25% of the sample is in the top ten clones.

The sample was CD8+ T cells sorted from blood, taken at week 4, from a patient treated with tofacitinib. The clonotype originates from a human donor with alopecia areata.

At the DNA level, the sequence is TGCAGCGCATTATATGGGACCGGGGAGCTGTTTTTT. It encodes CSALYGTGELFF. Rearrangement joined TRBV29-1 to TRBJ2-2, with the D gene not confidently named. CDR1 and CDR2, per the germline V gene, are SQVTM and ANQGSEA. Trimming at the junction amounts to 7 bases on V and 5 bases on J, and the germline ends lie 11 bases apart. The CDR3 starts with the cysteine, ends with the phenylalanine, and has 12 residues. Only the CDR3 region is kept as DNA, spanning 36 bases read in frame from base 1.